Presented here are 22 T cell receptor beta chains from one specimen sequenced in a study of identical twins. TCRdb redid the calling of the 5' RACE reads with MiXCR, one entry per CDR3 protein. This table has about 530,000 distinct CDR3 sequences, about a fifth appearing once. The same data also contributed to another study, on yellow fever vaccine responses in identical twins.

The sample was CD4+ T cells sorted from blood. These receptor sequences come from a woman aged 18-35 years in good health.

This clonotype was observed a few times. The chain uses TRBV7-2 and TRBJ2-3, with 13 bases that match TRBD2. The CDR3 contains 16 residues. Trimming cost V 7 bases and J 6 bases; bases outside gene matches: 10. CDR1 is SGHTA, CDR2 FQGNSA, per germline. The DNA of the CDR3 is TGTGCCAGCAACTCGGAGACTAGCGGGAGGTGGGATACGCAGTATTTT. Protein product: CASNSETSGRWDTQYF.

CDR3 sequence reads: CASSLSAGLEQYV. As DNA, the CDR3 is TGCGCCAGCAGCTTGTCGGCGGGGTTGGAGCAGTACGTC. This chain connects TRBV5-1 to TRBJ2-7; tentative D call: TRBD2 (6 bases). The CDR3 loop spans 13 amino acids. Trimming removed 1 base at V and 7 bases at J, with 12 bases between. From germline, CDR1 is SGHRS and CDR2 YFSETQ.

The chain couples TRBV4-1 to TRBJ1-1, with TRBD1 matching over 9 bases. CDR1 MGHRA and CDR2 YSYEKL come from the germline V gene. The CDR3 has 15 amino acids. Losses at the gene ends were 5 bases for V and 7 bases for J; bases not matched to a gene: 11. CDR3 region: CASSLPGQGYGEAFF. As DNA, the CDR3 is TGCGCCAGCAGCTTACCGGGACAGGGTTACGGTGAAGCTTTCTTT.

This clonotype was counted a few times. The rearrangement joins TRBV6-5 to TRBJ2-1, with 9 bases that match TRBD2. J was trimmed by 0 bases and V by 0 bases; bases with no gene match: 0. Germline assignment: CDR1 MNHEY and CDR2 SVGAGI. The CDR3 sequence is 16 residues long. The CDR3 DNA reads as TGTGCCAGCAGTTACTCTAGCGGGAGCTCCTACAATGAGCAGTTCTTC. It translates to CASSYSSGSSYNEQFF.

This chain connects TRBV10-3 to TRBJ2-5; the match to TRBD1 covers 8 bases. Germline V lookup: CDR1 ENHRY, CDR2 SYGVKD. The CDR3 extends over 19 amino acids. V shed 5 bases and J 7 bases; nucleotides not matched to a gene: 24. The CDR3, as DNA: TGTGCCATCAGTCGGACAGGGACCGGAGGCGGTAGGGGTTTTGGGACCCAGTACTTC. Translating it yields CAISRTGTGGGRGFGTQYF.

This clonotype has more than one count but fewer than ten. V gene TRBV10-3 combines with J gene TRBJ1-4; 10 bases agree with TRBD1. Germline CDR1 and CDR2: ENHRY and SYGVKD. The CDR3 covers 12 residues. The V and J ends lost 10 bases and 5 bases, in that order; junction bases with no gene match: 1. The CDR3 spells CATGQGNEKLFF. The CDR3 DNA sequence: TGTGCCACGGGACAGGGGAATGAAAAACTGTTTTTT.

For the CDR3, the DNA is TGTGCCAGCAGTCCCAAAAGACAGGGGTCTTGGACCCAGTACTTC. It translates to CASSPKRQGSWTQYF. This chain joins TRBV28 and TRBJ2-5, with 8 bases that match TRBD1. The CDR3 loop spans 15 amino acids. Germline values: CDR1 MDHEN, CDR2 SYDVKM. V was clipped by 5 bases and J by 7 bases; unmatched bases: 12.

In nucleotides, the CDR3 is TGCGCCAGCAGCCCGACAGGGGCCGCGGAAGGAAACACCATATATTTT. Its translation is CASSPTGAAEGNTIYF. The rearrangement joins TRBV5-1 to TRBJ1-3, with 8 bases aligning to TRBD1. V lost 4 bases to trimming and J lost 4 bases; unmatched junction nucleotides: 10. Germline V CDR1 and CDR2: SGHRS, YFSETQ. CDR3 size: 16 residues. Filled out from reference TRBV5-1 and TRBJ1-3, the complete variable domain reads KAGVTQTPRYLIKTRGQQVTLSCSPISGHRSVSWYQQTPGQGLQFLFEYFSETQRNKGNFPGRFSGRQFSNSRSEMNVSTLELGDSALYLCASSPTGAAEGNTIYFGEGSWLTVV.

This clonotype has a handful of counts. This chain connects TRBV12-3 or TRBV12-4 to TRBJ2-5; no definite D call. V shed 4 bases and J shed 5 bases, with 8 bases lying between them. The CDR3 loop spans 12 amino acids. CDR3 loop: CASSSAVETQYF. In nucleotides, the CDR3 is TGTGCCAGCAGTTCCGCCGTGGAGACCCAGTACTTC.

The CDR3 loop reads CASSRHREEQFF. CDR3 DNA sequence: TGTGCCAGTAGTAGACACAGGGAGGAGCAGTTCTTC. The chain joins TRBV19 to TRBJ2-1; D is possibly TRBD1 (6 bases). This CDR3 comprises 12 residues. Germline CDR1 is LNHDA and CDR2 is SQIVND (reference sequence). V was trimmed by 4 bases and J by 10 bases, leaving 11 bases between them.

The V call is TRBV4-1, the J call TRBJ2-7; D gene uncertain. Trimming shortened V by 1 base and J by 1 base, and 11 bases separated the two germline ends. The CDR3 consists of 15 residues. The germline gives CDR1 MGHRA, CDR2 YSYEKL. CDR3 region: CASSQGSLGSYEQYF. CDR3 sequence (DNA): TGCGCCAGCAGCCAAGGTAGCCTCGGGTCCTACGAGCAGTACTTC.

This rearrangement joins TRBV6-1 to TRBJ2-7, with D tentatively TRBD2 (6 bases). The V and J ends lost 6 bases and 4 bases respectively, with 19 bases between them. The length of the CDR3 is 15 residues. The germline CDR1 and CDR2 sequences are MNHNS and SASEGT. The CDR3 DNA reads as TGTGCCAGCAGCTCCCCCGCCGGGAGTAAGTACGAGCAGTACTTC. Encoded protein: CASSSPAGSKYEQYF.

The rearrangement uses TRBV25-1 and TRBJ2-2, with D possibly being TRBD1 or TRBD2 (5 bases each). This CDR3 contains 15 residues. V gave up 7 bases and J gave up 4 bases, with 16 bases separating them. From germline, CDR1 is MGHDK and CDR2 SYGVNS. The CDR3 DNA follows: TGTGCCAGCACAATCGCAGGGAGTCGCACCGGGGAGCTGTTTTTT. The encoded protein is CASTIAGSRTGELFF.

CDR3 coding DNA: TGTGCCAGCAACCAGGGGGCGCTCGGTGAAGCTTTCTTT. It encodes CASNQGALGEAFF. This chain links TRBV3-1 with TRBJ1-1; 8 nucleotides line up with TRBD1. The CDR3 extends over 13 amino acids. V shed 7 bases, J shed 7 bases, and the junction held 8 bases outside the gene matches. The germline CDR1 and CDR2 sequences are LGHDT and YNNKEL (reference sequence). Using reference TRBV3-1 and TRBJ1-1 for the parts outside the CDR3, the full variable domain is DTAVSQTPKYLVTQMGNDKSIKCEQNLGHDTMYWYKQDSKKFLKIMFSYNNKELIINETVPNRFSPKSPDKAHLNLHINSLELGDSAVYFCASNQGALGEAFFGQGTRLTVV.

This clonotype has just a few counts. V usage is TRBV7-9 and J usage is TRBJ2-7; D call uncertain. The CDR3 is 12 amino acids. The V gene's germline CDR1 is SEHNR and CDR2 FQNEAQ (reference sequence). The germline V and J ends were trimmed by 0 bases and 6 bases, with 6 bases remaining between them. CDR3 DNA: TGTGCCAGCAGCTTAGCAGTTTCCGAGCAGTACTTC. This encodes CASSLAVSEQYF.

This clonotype was found many times. This sequence joins TRBV12-3 or TRBV12-4 and TRBJ1-1; D gene uncertain. The CDR3 is 13 amino acids. Between the trimmed V and J ends, which lost 5 bases and 4 bases, there was a span of 11 bases. The chain's CDR3 is CASSTKAGTEAFF. The CDR3, as DNA: TGTGCCAGCAGTACAAAAGCGGGCACTGAAGCTTTCTTT.

The chain couples TRBV20-1 to TRBJ2-1; 9 bases map to TRBD2. The CDR3 consists of 15 residues. V was pared by 5 bases and J by 1 base, with 6 bases of the junction left unmatched. Germline V gene sequence: CDR1 DFQATT, CDR2 SNEGSKA (reference sequence). In DNA form, the CDR3 reads TGCAGTGCTGTTCAAGCGGGAGGTTCCTACAATGAGCAGTTCTTC. Translating gives CSAVQAGGSYNEQFF.

This chain uses TRBV10-3 with TRBJ2-3, with D tentatively TRBD1 (5 bases). The germline V gene encodes CDR1 ENHRY and CDR2 SYGVKD. The CDR3 runs 20 residues. V lost 2 bases to trimming and J lost 4 bases, with 28 bases between them. This chain's CDR3 is CAISEIYKPTQASGADTQYF. The CDR3 region has the DNA TGTGCCATCAGTGAGATTTATAAGCCCACACAGGCTTCTGGAGCAGATACGCAGTATTTT.

The chain joins TRBV11-2 to TRBJ1-1, with no clear D. CDR1 is SGHAT, CDR2 FQNNGV, per germline. V lost 2 bases to trimming and J lost 7 bases, with 8 bases between them. CDR3 length equals 12 residues. CDR3 residues: CASSLSLGEAFF. The CDR3 nucleotides are TGTGCCAGCAGCTTAAGTCTGGGTGAAGCTTTCTTT.

The V and J genes are TRBV7-6 and TRBJ1-1; tentatively, D is TRBD1 (5 bases). This CDR3 has 13 residues. CDR1 and CDR2 (germline): SGHVS, FNYEAQ. The V and J ends lost 6 bases and 5 bases respectively, with 13 bases between them. The CDR3 nucleotides are TGTGCCAGCAGTAAAAAGTCAGGGACTGAAGCTTTCTTT. Translated: CASSKKSGTEAFF.

V is TRBV5-1 and J is TRBJ2-1; 13 nucleotides line up with TRBD2. The CDR3 sequence is 18 residues long. Germline V lookup: CDR1 SGHRS, CDR2 YFSETQ. Unmatched junction bases numbered 7, after V lost 3 bases and J lost 1 base. CDR3 loop: CASSSLLAGGHSYNEQFF. CDR3 coding DNA: TGCGCCAGCAGCTCCTTACTAGCGGGGGGGCATTCCTACAATGAGCAGTTCTTC.

This clonotype has only a few counts. This chain connects TRBV20-1 to TRBJ2-7; D might be TRBD2 (6 bases). Trimming left V 4 bases short and J 1 base short, with 11 bases between. The CDR3 is made up of 13 amino acids. Germline CDR1 DFQATT, CDR2 SNEGSKA (reference sequence). In DNA, the CDR3 is TGCAGTGCTATAGCGGCCCCATCCTACGAGCAGTACTTC. It yields the protein CSAIAAPSYEQYF.